This T cell receptor (beta chain) was identified during a study of PD-L1 blockade in urothelial cancer. On the study more broadly: Of 29 patients, approximately 23 were males with bladder-origin urothelial cancer. Timepoints chosen for blood analysis were 3 weeks (second dose) and 6 weeks after treatment start. Blood yielded a median of roughly 140,000 T cells per sample. Study conclusions and caveats: Prediction of better survival came from below-median pretreatment blood TCR clonality.

About this clone: Its antigen is still unknown.

The germline gives CDR1 MGHRA, CDR2 YSYEKL. J gave up 2 bases and V 1 base, and 2 bases lay outside the gene matches. The CDR3 runs to 15 residues. Regarding time point: peripheral blood 6 weeks after treatment start. The assay was immunoSEQ multiplex PCR, and TCRdb's table has in-frame clones only and misses some. The data show some 30,000 clones, with approximately 80% seen just once and about 3.5% held by the top ten. The TCR sequence derives from a man in his sixties or seventies with urothelial cancer. Material: PBMCs, obtained around atezolizumab (anti-PD-L1) treatment. The rearrangement links TRBV4-1 to TRBJ2-5, with 9 bases matching TRBD2. This CDR3 reads CASSQGGGVQETQYF. The CDR3 DNA sequence: TGCGCCAGCAGCCAAGGCGGGGGGGTGCAAGAGACCCAGTACTTC.